This T cell receptor beta chain was documented in a study of beta chain features in type 1 diabetes. As for the study in general: Healthy donors and patients had similar age, gender and cell yields.

V dropped 4 bases and J dropped 4; count of bases not matched to a gene: 10. CDR3 length equals 16 residues. CDR1 and CDR2 (germline): LGHNA, YNFKEQ. Reverse transcription of all isolated RNA meant that expressed TCRB transcripts were sequenced. TCRdb keeps only in-frame clones here, not all; method: immunoSEQ multiplex PCR. The profile covers 500,000 to 700,000 clones, with around 15% appearing a single time and under 0.095% taken by the ten largest. The sample comprised naive CD4+ T cells from blood. V is TRBV4-2 and J is TRBJ2-3; 8 nucleotides line up with TRBD2. This TCR was recovered from a man between 18 and 35 years old in good health. CDR3 nucleotides: TGTGCCAGCAGCCGGATAGGGACTAGTCGACCAGATACGCAGTATTTT. Encoded protein: CASSRIGTSRPDTQYF.